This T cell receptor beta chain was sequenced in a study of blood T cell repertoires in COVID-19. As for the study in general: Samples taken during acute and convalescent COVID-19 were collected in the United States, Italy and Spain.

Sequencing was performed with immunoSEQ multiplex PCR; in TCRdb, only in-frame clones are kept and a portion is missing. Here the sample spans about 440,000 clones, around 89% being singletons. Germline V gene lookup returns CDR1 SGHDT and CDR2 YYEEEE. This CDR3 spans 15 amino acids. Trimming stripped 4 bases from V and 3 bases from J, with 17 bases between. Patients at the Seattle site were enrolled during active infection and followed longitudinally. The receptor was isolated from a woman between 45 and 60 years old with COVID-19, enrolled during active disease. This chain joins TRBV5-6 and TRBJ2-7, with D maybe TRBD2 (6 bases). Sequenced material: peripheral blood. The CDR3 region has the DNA TGTGCCAGCAGCCTTACCGGGACTCCGAACTACGAGCAGTACTTC. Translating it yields CASSLTGTPNYEQYF.